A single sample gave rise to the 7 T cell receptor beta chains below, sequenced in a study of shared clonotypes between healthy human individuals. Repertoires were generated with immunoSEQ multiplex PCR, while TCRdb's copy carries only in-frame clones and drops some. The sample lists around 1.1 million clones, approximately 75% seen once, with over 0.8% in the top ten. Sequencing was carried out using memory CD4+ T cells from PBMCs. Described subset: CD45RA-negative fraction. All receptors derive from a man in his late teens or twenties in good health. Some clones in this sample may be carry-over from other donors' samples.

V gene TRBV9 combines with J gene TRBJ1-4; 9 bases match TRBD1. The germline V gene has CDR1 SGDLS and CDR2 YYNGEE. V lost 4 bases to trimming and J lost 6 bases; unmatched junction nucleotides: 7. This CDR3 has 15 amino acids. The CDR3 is CASSPGDRDHEKLFF. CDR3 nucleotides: TGTGCCAGCAGCCCCGGGGACAGGGACCATGAAAAACTGTTTTTT.

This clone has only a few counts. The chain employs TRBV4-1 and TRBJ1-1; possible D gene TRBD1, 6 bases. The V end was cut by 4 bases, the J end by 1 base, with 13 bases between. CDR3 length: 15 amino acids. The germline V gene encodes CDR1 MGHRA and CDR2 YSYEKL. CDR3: CASSLTGHGNTEAFF. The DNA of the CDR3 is TGCGCCAGCAGCCTTACGGGACATGGGAACACTGAAGCTTTCTTT.

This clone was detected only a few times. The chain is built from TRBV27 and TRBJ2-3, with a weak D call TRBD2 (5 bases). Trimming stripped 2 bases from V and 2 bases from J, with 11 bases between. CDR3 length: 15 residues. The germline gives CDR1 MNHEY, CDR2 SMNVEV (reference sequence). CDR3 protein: CASSLRELVTDTQYF. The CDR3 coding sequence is TGTGCCAGCAGTTTAAGGGAGTTGGTCACAGATACGCAGTATTTT.

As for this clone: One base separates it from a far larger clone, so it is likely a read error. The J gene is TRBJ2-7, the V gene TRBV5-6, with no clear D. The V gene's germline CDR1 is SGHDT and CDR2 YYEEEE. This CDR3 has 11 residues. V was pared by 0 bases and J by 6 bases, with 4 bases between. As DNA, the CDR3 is TGTGCCAGCAGCTTGGGTCGCGAGCAGTACTTC. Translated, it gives CASSLGREQYF. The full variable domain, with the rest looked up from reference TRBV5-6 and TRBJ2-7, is DAGVTQSPTHLIKTRGQQVTLRCSPKSGHDTVSWYQQALGQGPQFIFQYYEEEERQRGNFPDRFSGHQFPNYSSELNVNALLLGDSALYLCASSLGREQYFGPGTRLTVT.

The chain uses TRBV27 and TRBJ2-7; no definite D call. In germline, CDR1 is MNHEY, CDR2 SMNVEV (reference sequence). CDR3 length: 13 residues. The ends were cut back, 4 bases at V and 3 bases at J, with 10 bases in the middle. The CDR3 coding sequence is TGTGCCAGCAGTTCCTCTCCGTTCTACGAGCAGTACTTC. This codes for CASSSSPFYEQYF.

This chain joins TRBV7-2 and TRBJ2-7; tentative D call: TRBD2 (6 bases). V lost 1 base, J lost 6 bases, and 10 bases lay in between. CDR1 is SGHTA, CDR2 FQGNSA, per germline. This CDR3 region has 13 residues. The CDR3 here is CASSLVVGGEQYF. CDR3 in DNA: TGTGCCAGCAGCTTAGTAGTCGGGGGCGAGCAGTACTTC.

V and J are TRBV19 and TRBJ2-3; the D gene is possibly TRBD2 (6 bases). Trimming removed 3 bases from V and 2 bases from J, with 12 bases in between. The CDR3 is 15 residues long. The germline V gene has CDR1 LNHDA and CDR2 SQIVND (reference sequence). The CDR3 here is CASSIGGRNTDTQYF. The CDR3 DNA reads TGTGCCAGTAGTATTGGGGGGAGGAACACAGATACGCAGTATTTT.